This T cell receptor beta chain comes out of a study of T cells in Graves' hyperthyroidism and ophthalmopathy (dated by TCRdb to about 2019). Background for the entire study: Peripheral blood was collected at initial diagnosis, before any treatment. TCR V-J signatures able to tell the groups apart were searched for in a discovery cohort of 100 patients, of whom under 45 had Graves' ophthalmopathy and roughly 59 had stable Graves' hyperthyroidism. Whether ophthalmopathy could be predicted prospectively was tested in an independent validation cohort made up of under 20 hyperthyroidism patients plus 17 patients who later progressed to ophthalmopathy. The 100 discovery patients were randomly divided into training and test sets at a 7:3 ratio. In roughly six Graves' hyperthyroidism patients, the study also compared T-cell repertoires from thyroid tissue with T-cell repertoires from blood. After blood sampling, hyperthyroidism patients were treated with methimazole at a starting dose of 30 mg daily, and ophthalmopathy patients were treated with high-dose intravenous methylprednisolone. The paper describes TCR Vbeta CDR3 sequencing of some 130 peripheral blood samples, made up of roughly 45 ophthalmopathy patients, roughly 75 hyperthyroidism patients and 17 progressor patients. Study-level results and caveats: A 13 V-J signature model separated ophthalmopathy from stable hyperthyroidism, with about 88% sensitivity and around 84% specificity in cross-validation and 80%/75% in testing. In validation, the model predicted progression to ophthalmopathy a median of around 6.5 months before onset, with 70% to 71% sensitivity and more than 72% specificity. Most expanded thyroid clonotypes (frequency above 0.001) were also detected in blood, suggesting blood repertoires may reflect thyroid immune responses. No statistical method was used to set the sample size in advance, and investigators knew the group allocation.

TCR beta CDR3 regions were amplified from RNA transcripts. The TCR CDR3 was subjected to a first round of RT-PCR using the HTBI primer set and the Qiagen OneStep RT-PCR kit. The libraries were constructed in a second round of multiplex PCR and then size-selected and purified. The libraries were sequenced on an Illumina HiSeq2000 using paired-end 100 bp reads. The paper's processing steps were these. SOAPnuke was used to process the raw data, removing reads that contained adapters or uncalled bases, had a mean Phred below 15, or lacked an exact match to the constant primer or identifier. High-quality paired reads were merged using COPE v1.2.5, and each unique nucleotide sequence was defined as a clonotype. Clonotypes were aligned to IMGT TRBV, TRBD and TRBJ reference segments using MiTCR v1.1. The analysis included only V-J combinations with a frequency above 0.0001, which together covered 99% to 99.2% of the repertoires. A TCS score was defined as the ratio of F50 (clonal expansion) to E x V (chaos), with BLOSUM62-based TCRdist applied between CDR3 peptides within each V-J. Welch's t-statistics and random forest reduced roughly 530 V-J features to roughly 13, which were used in a naive Bayes classifier (R e1071). Using fastp at Q25 and MiXCR, TCRdb reprocessed the public reads and kept productive beta chains. Records with the same CDR3 protein are collapsed into one entry carrying the most frequent genes and DNA. The V and J calls here are based on TCRdb, not the publication. The sample records approximately 600,000 distinct CDR3 sequences, approximately 15% of which are singletons. The biggest ten clones account for more than 4.5% of the sample.

CDR1 and CDR2 are read off the germline V gene (reference sequence) as MNHEY and SMNVEV. Relative to germline, V is 5 bases shorter and J is 3 bases shorter, with 4 bases between their ends. Inclusive of the bounding cysteine and phenylalanine, the CDR3 is 12 residues long. Only the CDR3 region is kept as DNA, spanning 36 bases read in frame from base 1. This clonotype was observed at least ten times. Its recognized antigen is unknown. Qualities for individual bases were not recorded, and no much larger clone is one base off. The hyperthyroidism patients were between 18 and 65 years old and newly diagnosed, with a disease duration of less than 2 months. Patients with uncontrolled infections, other autoimmune diseases, pregnancy or lactation were excluded. Diagnoses were established on the basis of clinical symptoms, serum thyroxine and TRAb, thyroid ultrasound, and orbital computed tomography. Blood from progressor patients was drawn when they were first diagnosed with hyperthyroidism, before any ophthalmopathy symptoms appeared. Ficoll-Paque density gradient centrifugation was used to isolate PBMCs from around 10 ml of fresh peripheral blood. Progressor patients were defined as those initially diagnosed with Graves' hyperthyroidism in whom ophthalmopathy developed during follow-up. Total RNA was extracted using Trizol reagent, and RNA quality was assessed on an Agilent 2100 Bioanalyzer.

The chain uses TRBV27 and TRBJ2-2; no D gene can be assigned with confidence. The source is a woman under 40 with Graves' hyperthyroidism that later progressed to Graves' ophthalmopathy. The sequenced sample consisted of blood. The bases are TGTGCCAGCAGTGCCCACACCGGGGAGCTGTTTTTT. It is translated as CASSAHTGELFF.